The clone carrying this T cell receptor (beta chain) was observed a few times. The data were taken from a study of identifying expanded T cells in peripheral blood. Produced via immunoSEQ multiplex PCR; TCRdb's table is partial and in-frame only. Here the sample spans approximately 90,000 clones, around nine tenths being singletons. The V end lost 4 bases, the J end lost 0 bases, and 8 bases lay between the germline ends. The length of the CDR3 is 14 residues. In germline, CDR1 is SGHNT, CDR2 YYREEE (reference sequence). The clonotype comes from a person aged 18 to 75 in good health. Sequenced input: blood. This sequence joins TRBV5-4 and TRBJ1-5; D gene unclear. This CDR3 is CASSLKHSNQPQHF. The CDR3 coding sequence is TGTGCCAGCAGCCTAAAACATAGCAATCAGCCCCAGCATTTT. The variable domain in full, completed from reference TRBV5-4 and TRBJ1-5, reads ETGVTQSPTHLIKTRGQQVTLRCSSQSGHNTVSWYQQALGQGPQFIFQYYREEENGRGNFPPRFSGLQFPNYSSELNVNALELDDSALYLCASSLKHSNQPQHFGDGTRLSIL.